The rows below give T cell receptor beta chains drawn from one sample of a study of vaccination effects on CD4 cells after COVID-19. Antigens for these TCRs are unknown. Some clones are missing from TCRdb's copy, which holds only in-frame ones; the method was immunoSEQ multiplex PCR. In the table there are some 50,000 clones, around 74% of which are singletons. Sequencing was performed on CD4+ T cells from PBMCs cultured with HCoV-OC43 spike peptides, taken after COVID-19 vaccination. These receptors all come from a human donor who received a COVID-19 vaccine. CDR3s include the opening cysteine and the closing phenylalanine or tryptophan. The order of the fields is CDR3 protein, CDR3 DNA, J gene, D gene, clone size, CDR3 length, V gene. A D gene is named only where the DNA matches it firmly. The size entry is marked missing in some rows and otherwise reads once, few, many or a size class.

CDR3: CASSEPSGGAGEQFF
DNA: TGTGCCAGCAGTGAACCTAGCGGGGGGGCAGGTGAGCAGTTCTTC
J: TRBJ2-1
D: TRBD2
size: few
length: 15
V: TRBV25-1

CDR3: CASSWTSGSEYEQYF
DNA: TGTGCCAGCAGTTGGACTAGCGGGAGTGAGTACGAGCAGTACTTC
J: TRBJ2-7
D: TRBD2
size: -
length: 15
V: TRBV6-5

CDR3: CASSQGQAIMFF
DNA: TGCGCCAGCAGCCAGGGACAGGCGATAATGTTTTTT
J: TRBJ2-2
D: TRBD1
size: -
length: 12
V: TRBV5-1

CDR3: CASNPDRGAQYF
DNA: TGTGCCAGCAATCCGGACAGGGGGGCCCAGTACTTC
J: TRBJ2-5
D: TRBD1
size: -
length: 12
V: TRBV2

CDR3: CATSSPGTRTYEQYF
DNA: TGTGCCACCAGCAGTCCCGGGACACGAACCTACGAGCAGTACTTC
J: TRBJ2-7
D: -
size: -
length: 15
V: TRBV15

CDR3: CASSEGRGEETQYF
DNA: TGTGCCAGCAGTGAGGGGCGGGGTGAAGAGACCCAGTACTTC
J: TRBJ2-5
D: -
size: -
length: 14
V: TRBV2

CDR3: CASSPGRDTEAFF
DNA: TGTGCCAGCAGCCCCGGGCGAGACACTGAAGCTTTCTTT
J: TRBJ1-1
D: -
size: -
length: 13
V: TRBV3-1/TRBV3-2

CDR3: CASSLVTSGISEQYF
DNA: TGTGCCAGCAGTCTGGTGACTAGCGGGATTAGCGAGCAGTACTTC
J: TRBJ2-7
D: TRBD2
size: -
length: 15
V: TRBV6-5

CDR3: CASSVEGPGELFF
DNA: TGTGCCAGCAGTGTCGAGGGCCCCGGGGAGCTGTTTTTT
J: TRBJ2-2
D: -
size: -
length: 13
V: TRBV2

CDR3: CASSHRVGGTEAFF
DNA: TGTGCCAGCAGCCACCGGGTCGGGGGCACTGAAGCTTTCTTT
J: TRBJ1-1
D: -
size: -
length: 14
V: TRBV7-9

CDR3: CASSTPGLAGGRSYNEQFF
DNA: TGTGCCAGCAGCACCCCAGGACTAGCGGGAGGGCGGTCCTACAATGAGCAGTTCTTC
J: TRBJ2-1
D: TRBD2
size: once
length: 19
V: TRBV11-2

CDR3: CASSLGGGSADTQYF
DNA: TGCGCCAGCAGCTTGGGGGGGGGCAGCGCAGATACGCAGTATTTT
J: TRBJ2-3
D: -
size: -
length: 15
V: TRBV5-1

CDR3: CASSPITSYVSGANVLTF
DNA: TGTGCCAGCTCACCAATCACTAGCTACGTCTCTGGGGCCAACGTCCTGACTTTC
J: TRBJ2-6
D: -
size: once
length: 18
V: TRBV18

CDR3: CAIRPFSTDTQYF
DNA: TGTGCCATCAGACCCTTTAGCACAGATACGCAGTATTTT
J: TRBJ2-3
D: -
size: -
length: 13
V: TRBV10-3

CDR3: CASSPKMGGSSYEQYF
DNA: TGTGCCAGCTCACCAAAAATGGGGGGTAGTAGCTACGAGCAGTACTTC
J: TRBJ2-7
D: -
size: -
length: 16
V: TRBV18

CDR3: CAWSRREQETQYF
DNA: TGTGCCTGGAGTCGAAGGGAGCAAGAGACCCAGTACTTC
J: TRBJ2-5
D: -
size: -
length: 13
V: TRBV30

CDR3: CASSDDLEQYF
DNA: TGTGCCAGCAGTGACGACCTTGAGCAGTACTTC
J: TRBJ2-7
D: -
size: -
length: 11
V: TRBV6-6

CDR3: CASIVAGRGNQPQHF
DNA: TGTGCCAGTATAGTGGCCGGCCGGGGCAATCAGCCCCAGCATTTT
J: TRBJ1-5
D: -
size: -
length: 15
V: TRBV19

CDR3: CASSEFFSLDRVTYEQYF
DNA: -
J: TRBJ2-7
D: -
size: -
length: 18
V: TRBV18

CDR3: CASSRSDSPTEAFF
DNA: TGTGCCAGCAGCCGATCGGACTCGCCCACTGAAGCTTTCTTT
J: TRBJ1-1
D: -
size: -
length: 14
V: TRBV4-2

CDR3: CASSLGLTENYGYTF
DNA: TGTGCCAGCAGCTTGGGCCTAACCGAAAACTATGGCTACACCTTC
J: TRBJ1-2
D: -
size: -
length: 15
V: TRBV7-9

CDR3: CASSQRQIQETQYF
DNA: TGTGCCAGCAGCCAGCGACAGATCCAAGAGACCCAGTACTTC
J: TRBJ2-5
D: -
size: -
length: 14
V: TRBV7-9

CDR3: CASSSLGLATYEQYF
DNA: TGTGCCAGCAGCTCCCTGGGACTAGCGACCTACGAGCAGTACTTC
J: TRBJ2-7
D: TRBD2
size: once
length: 15
V: TRBV7-2

CDR3: CASSRQGWNTEAFF
DNA: TGTGCCAGCAGCCGACAGGGATGGAACACTGAAGCTTTCTTT
J: TRBJ1-1
D: TRBD1
size: -
length: 14
V: TRBV27

CDR3: CASSYRTSGYTF
DNA: TGTGCCAGCAGCTACAGGACGAGCGGCTACACCTTC
J: TRBJ1-2
D: -
size: few
length: 12
V: TRBV14

CDR3: CASSHPGQSYGYTF
DNA: TGTGCCAGCAGCCATCCTGGACAGAGCTATGGCTACACCTTC
J: TRBJ1-2
D: -
size: -
length: 14
V: TRBV5-5

CDR3: CASTPGGWGAQGNTIYF
DNA: TGTGCCAGCACCCCGGGTGGATGGGGGGCACAGGGGAACACCATATATTTT
J: TRBJ1-3
D: TRBD1
size: -
length: 17
V: TRBV7-9

CDR3: CASGGDRGQAGELFF
DNA: TGTGCCAGCGGAGGGGACAGGGGGCAGGCCGGGGAGCTGTTTTTT
J: TRBJ2-2
D: TRBD1
size: -
length: 15
V: TRBV25-1

CDR3: CARREAGSPLHF
DNA: TGTGCCCGACGAGAGGCGGGGTCACCCCTCCACTTT
J: TRBJ1-6
D: -
size: -
length: 12
V: TRBV30

CDR3: CATGRDTEAFF
DNA: TGTGCCACCGGGAGGGACACTGAAGCTTTCTTT
J: TRBJ1-1
D: -
size: -
length: 11
V: TRBV7-9

CDR3: CASSEGVVNTGELFF
DNA: TGTGCCAGCAGTGAAGGGGTTGTGAACACCGGGGAGCTGTTTTTT
J: TRBJ2-2
D: -
size: -
length: 15
V: TRBV6-1

CDR3: CASSYGTSGTYEQYF
DNA: TGTGCCAGCAGTTACGGGACTAGCGGGACCTACGAGCAGTACTTC
J: TRBJ2-7
D: TRBD2
size: -
length: 15
V: TRBV6-6

CDR3: CASSLSTGLGYTF
DNA: TGTGCCAGCAGTTTATCTACGGGGCTGGGCTACACCTTC
J: TRBJ1-2
D: -
size: -
length: 13
V: TRBV27

CDR3: CASGLVQGLAGAGELFF
DNA: TGTGCTAGTGGTTTGGTACAAGGACTAGCGGGAGCCGGGGAGCTGTTTTTT
J: TRBJ2-2
D: TRBD2
size: -
length: 17
V: TRBV12-5

CDR3: CASSRNPEWDEQYF
DNA: TGTGCCAGCAGTAGAAACCCGGAATGGGACGAGCAGTACTTC
J: TRBJ2-7
D: -
size: -
length: 14
V: TRBV6-5

CDR3: CASSYGQGNLYGYTF
DNA: TGTGCCAGCAGCTACGGACAGGGGAACCTCTATGGCTACACCTTC
J: TRBJ1-2
D: TRBD1
size: -
length: 15
V: TRBV7-9

CDR3: CASSPGTGDYEQYF
DNA: TGTGCCAGCAGCCCCGGGACAGGGGATTACGAGCAGTACTTC
J: TRBJ2-7
D: TRBD1
size: -
length: 14
V: TRBV9

CDR3: CASSIGGRAWGNNEQFF
DNA: TGTGCCAGTAGTATAGGCGGGAGGGCCTGGGGTAACAATGAGCAGTTCTTC
J: TRBJ2-1
D: TRBD2
size: -
length: 17
V: TRBV19

CDR3: CASSLSTTGHGYTF
DNA: TGTGCCAGCAGTTTATCGACGACGGGCCATGGCTACACCTTC
J: TRBJ1-2
D: -
size: -
length: 14
V: TRBV27

CDR3: CAIRNEGDEQFF
DNA: TGTGCCATCAGGAACGAAGGGGATGAGCAGTTCTTC
J: TRBJ2-1
D: -
size: -
length: 12
V: TRBV10-3

CDR3: CASRMRGKNTEAFF
DNA: TGTGCCAGTAGGATGCGTGGGAAGAACACTGAAGCTTTCTTT
J: TRBJ1-1
D: -
size: -
length: 14
V: TRBV19

CDR3: CASSFRTAPYEQYF
DNA: TGTGCCAGCAGCTTCAGGACAGCGCCCTACGAGCAGTACTTC
J: TRBJ2-7
D: -
size: -
length: 14
V: TRBV13

CDR3: CASSAQGLEGDEQFF
DNA: TGCGCCAGCAGCGCCCAGGGACTAGAAGGAGATGAGCAGTTCTTC
J: TRBJ2-1
D: TRBD2
size: few
length: 15
V: TRBV5-1

CDR3: CASSQSQGNSPLHF
DNA: TGTGCCAGCAGCCAATCACAGGGGAATTCACCCCTCCACTTT
J: TRBJ1-6
D: TRBD1
size: -
length: 14
V: TRBV16

CDR3: CATSESGAQETQYF
DNA: TGTGCCACCAGTGAGTCCGGGGCCCAAGAGACCCAGTACTTC
J: TRBJ2-5
D: -
size: -
length: 14
V: TRBV24-1

CDR3: CASSISRTGHQPQHF
DNA: TGTGCCAGTAGTATATCTCGGACAGGACATCAGCCCCAGCATTTT
J: TRBJ1-5
D: TRBD1
size: many
length: 15
V: TRBV19

CDR3: CASGLVLGTGYYEQYF
DNA: TGTGCTAGTGGTTTGGTACTTGGGACAGGGTACTACGAGCAGTACTTC
J: TRBJ2-7
D: TRBD1
size: -
length: 16
V: TRBV12-5

CDR3: CASSTRDGEYGYTF
DNA: TGTGCCAGCAGCACCCGTGACGGTGAATATGGCTACACCTTC
J: TRBJ1-2
D: -
size: -
length: 14
V: TRBV9

CDR3: CARSLSGTQGDGTEAFF
DNA: TGTGCCAGAAGCTTGTCCGGAACACAGGGGGATGGGACTGAAGCTTTCTTT
J: TRBJ1-1
D: TRBD1
size: -
length: 17
V: TRBV5-3

CDR3: CASSQEPDRAGGEQFF
DNA: TGCGCCAGCAGCCAGGAACCTGACAGGGCAGGCGGCGAGCAGTTCTTC
J: TRBJ2-1
D: TRBD1
size: -
length: 16
V: TRBV4-1

CDR3: CASSLAFTANLAGDHNEQFF
DNA: TGTGCCAGCAGCTTAGCGTTCACAGCGAACCTAGCGGGGGACCACAATGAGCAGTTCTTC
J: TRBJ2-1
D: TRBD2
size: -
length: 20
V: TRBV7-6

CDR3: CASRRSLAGGESQYF
DNA: TGTGCCAGTAGAAGGTCCCTAGCGGGGGGAGAATCCCAGTACTTC
J: TRBJ2-5
D: TRBD2
size: -
length: 15
V: TRBV2

CDR3: CASSQVVGDTEAFF
DNA: TGCGCCAGCAGCCAAGTCGTGGGAGACACTGAAGCTTTCTTT
J: TRBJ1-1
D: -
size: -
length: 14
V: TRBV4-1

CDR3: CASSPFGGTSYGYTF
DNA: TGTGCCAGCTCACCATTTGGGGGTACAAGCTATGGCTACACCTTC
J: TRBJ1-2
D: -
size: -
length: 15
V: TRBV18